This entry concerns a single TCR beta chain. What this receptor recognizes is not known. Base-call qualities are not available, and no considerably larger clone is one nucleotide away. The sample is drawn from a study of cytomegalovirus exposure and HLA in healthy donors (TCRdb year 2017). Notes on the research overall: According to a later analysis, one platform produced both the 100 to 150 validation repertoires and the 720 or so repertoires of the first cohort. The study combined high-throughput TCR immunosequencing, statistical association of individual TCRs with disease status, and machine learning to predict cytomegalovirus infection status. The study was designed to test whether signatures of past pathogen exposure could be identified by cataloging public T cell receptors. A separate validation cohort of 100 to 150 different subjects was used in addition to the roughly 640-subject first cohort. General study outcomes and caveats: A later analysis found that TCRs clustered in the first cohort also tended to co-occur in the roughly 120 validation repertoires, with 94% of cluster scores above 0. The study listed 164 TCR beta chains as associated with cytomegalovirus. The validation cohort had no HLA typing available for a later analysis, so co-occurrence within that cohort was assessed over all 120 or so repertoires. A few of the identified cytomegalovirus-associated TCR beta chains were confirmed in vitro to be specific for cytomegalovirus antigens. Across donors, most TCR sequences were observed very rarely, whereas some public TCRs were present in many individuals. According to the authors, the approach could potentially be generalized to other disease states and immunological phenotypes. In both the original and validation cohorts, the classifier was reported to diagnose cytomegalovirus status with high specificity and sensitivity.

Receptor amplification or capture employed the immunoSEQ multiplex PCR assay. As for the original processing: A statistical classification framework was built to diagnose cytomegalovirus status from the catalog of TCR beta chain sequences. TCRdb limited this immuneACCESS table to in-frame rearrangements with V and J called. A share of clones is missing; checked studies link under half to unresolved V genes, and the rest is unexplained. The V and J calls and clone size were taken over from that table, and D and trimming were inferred from the DNA. The table for this sample lists around 250,000 clones; 90% of them were counted only once. Under 0.4% of the sample comes from the top ten. The donors belonged to the validation cohort of around 130 subjects, which was separate from the roughly 670-subject first cohort. The germline V gene supplies CDR1 MNHNS and CDR2 SASEGT. At the junction V is shortened by 6 bases and J by 1 base, with 9 bases in between. The CDR3 numbers 14 residues from cysteine through phenylalanine. Only the CDR3 DNA stays, 42 bases, in frame from base 1.

Source material: PBMCs. The clonotype originates from a woman under 30 in good health and CMV-seronegative. The V gene is TRBV6-1 and the J gene is TRBJ2-2, and possibly TRBD2, on 5 matching bases. This receptor carries the CDR3 CASRGLLNTGELFF. The DNA sequence is TGTGCCAGCAGAGGACTGTTGAACACCGGGGAGCTGTTTTTT.